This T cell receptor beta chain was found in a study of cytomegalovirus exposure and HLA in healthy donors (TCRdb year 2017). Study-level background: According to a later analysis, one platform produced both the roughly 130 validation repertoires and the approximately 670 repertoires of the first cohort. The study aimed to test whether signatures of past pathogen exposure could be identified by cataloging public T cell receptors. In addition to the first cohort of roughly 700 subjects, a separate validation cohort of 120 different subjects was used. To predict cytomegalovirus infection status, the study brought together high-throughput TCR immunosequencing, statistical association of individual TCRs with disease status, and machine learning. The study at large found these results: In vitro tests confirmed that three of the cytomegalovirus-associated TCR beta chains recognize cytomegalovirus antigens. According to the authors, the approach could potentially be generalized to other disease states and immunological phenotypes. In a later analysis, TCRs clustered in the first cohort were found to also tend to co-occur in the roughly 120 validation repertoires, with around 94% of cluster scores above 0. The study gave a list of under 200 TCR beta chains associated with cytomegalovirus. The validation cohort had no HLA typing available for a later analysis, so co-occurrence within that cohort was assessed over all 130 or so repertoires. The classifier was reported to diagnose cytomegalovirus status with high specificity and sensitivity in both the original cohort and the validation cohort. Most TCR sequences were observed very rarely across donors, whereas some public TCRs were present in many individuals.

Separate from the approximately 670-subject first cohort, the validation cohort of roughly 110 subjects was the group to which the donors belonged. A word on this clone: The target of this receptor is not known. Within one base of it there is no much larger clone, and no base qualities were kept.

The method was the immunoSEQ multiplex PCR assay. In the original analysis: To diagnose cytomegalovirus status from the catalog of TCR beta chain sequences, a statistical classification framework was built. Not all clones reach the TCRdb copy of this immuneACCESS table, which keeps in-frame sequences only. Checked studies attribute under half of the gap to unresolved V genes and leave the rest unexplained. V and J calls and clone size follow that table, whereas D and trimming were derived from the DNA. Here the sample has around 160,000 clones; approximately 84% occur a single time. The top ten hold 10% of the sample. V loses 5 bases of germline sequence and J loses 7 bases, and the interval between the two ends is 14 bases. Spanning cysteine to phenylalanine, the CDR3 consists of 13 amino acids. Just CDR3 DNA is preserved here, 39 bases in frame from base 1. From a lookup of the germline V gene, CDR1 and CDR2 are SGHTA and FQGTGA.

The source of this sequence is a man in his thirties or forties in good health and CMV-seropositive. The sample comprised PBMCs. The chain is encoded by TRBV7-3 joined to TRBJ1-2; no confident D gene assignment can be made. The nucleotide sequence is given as TGTGCCAGCAGCAAAGACCGGCGGTCTGGCTACACCTTC. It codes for CASSKDRRSGYTF. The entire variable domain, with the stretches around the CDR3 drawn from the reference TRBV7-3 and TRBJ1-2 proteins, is GAGVSQTPSNKVTEKGKYVELRCDPISGHTALYWYRQSLGQGPEFLIYFQGTGAADDSGLPNDRFFAVRPEGSVSTLKIQRTERGDSAVYLCASSKDRRSGYTFGSGTRLTVV.